The 16 T cell receptor beta chains below come from one sample, sequenced in a study of response to subunit inactivated influenza vaccine. TCRdb re-called the RT-PCR reads through MiXCR, storing one row per CDR3 protein. The sample comprises 500,000 or so distinct CDR3 sequences, 15% to 20% of which are singletons, and less than 4% rests with the top ten. The sample here was CD4+ T cells sorted from PBMCs, taken roughly 24 months after vaccination. These TCRs come from a man between 50 and 69 years old who received an inactivated influenza vaccine.

This clonotype was recorded many times. This sequence joins TRBV15 and TRBJ2-7; a weak D match, TRBD2 (6 bases). The V end was cut by 2 bases, the J end by 3 bases, with 26 bases between. CDR3 length equals 19 residues. Germline assignment: CDR1 LNHNV and CDR2 YYDKDF (reference sequence). In nucleotides, the CDR3 is TGTGCCACCAGCAGAACCTTATGGGGGAGGAAAGATTCCCTCTACGAGCAGTACTTC. Translated: CATSRTLWGRKDSLYEQYF.

V and J are TRBV27 and TRBJ2-5; TRBD2 matches 11 bases. The CDR3 is 16 amino acids. The germline V gene encodes CDR1 MNHEY and CDR2 SMNVEV (reference sequence). V lost 6 bases and J lost 5; bases outside the gene matches: 11. CDR3 DNA: TGTGCCAGCAGACGCCTAGCGGGGGGAACGGGGGAGACCCAGTACTTC. It translates to CASRRLAGGTGETQYF.

This chain uses TRBV29-1 with TRBJ2-6; D is unclear. The V gene's germline CDR1 is SQVTM and CDR2 ANQGSEA. CDR3 length: 13 residues. Trimming took off 5 bases at V and 3 bases at J, with 8 bases between the two ends. The CDR3 nucleotides are TGCAGCGTTTCCTCAGGTGGGGCCAACGTCCTGACTTTC. Its protein is CSVSSGGANVLTF.

The chain carries TRBV24-1 and TRBJ1-1, with D hard to call. This CDR3 region has 15 residues. Germline assignment: CDR1 KGHDR and CDR2 SFDVKD. V lost 4 bases and J 5 bases, leaving 16 bases between the germline ends. CDR3 residues: CATSEGTGSGTEAFF. CDR3 sequence (DNA): TGTGCCACCAGTGAGGGAACCGGGAGCGGGACTGAAGCTTTCTTT.

This clonotype was seen just once. The V gene is TRBV4-2, the J gene TRBJ1-2; D not certain. The CDR3 has 16 residues. The V and J ends lost 0 bases and 2 bases respectively, with 13 bases between them. Germline CDR1 and CDR2: LGHNA and YNFKEQ. The chain's CDR3 is CASSQEGYRSNYGYTF. The CDR3 coding sequence is TGTGCCAGCAGCCAAGAAGGGTATAGGTCGAACTATGGCTACACCTTC.

The V call is TRBV12-3 or TRBV12-4, the J call TRBJ1-2, with D tentatively TRBD1 (6 bases). V lost 3 bases to trimming and J lost 0 bases, with 8 bases between them. The CDR3 consists of 14 residues. The CDR3, as DNA: TGTGCCAGCAGTTTGTACAGGGCTAACTATGGCTACACCTTC. This translates into CASSLYRANYGYTF.

This clonotype has just a few counts. The chain carries TRBV5-1 and TRBJ2-2; the match to TRBD2 covers 7 bases. Per germline, CDR1 SGHRS and CDR2 YFSETQ. J gave up 5 bases and V 5 bases, and 6 bases lay outside the gene matches. This CDR3 is built from 14 residues. For the CDR3, the DNA is TGCGCCAGCAGTCGGCTAGCGGAAACCGGGGAGCTGTTTTTT. Translating gives CASSRLAETGELFF.

The V and J genes are TRBV5-5 and TRBJ2-2; D call uncertain. With 4 bases removed from V and 7 bases from J, the gap between germline ends came to 11 bases. The CDR3 length is 13 residues. Germline lookup yields CDR1 SGHKS and CDR2 YYEKEE (reference sequence). CDR3 sequence reads: CASSADLGGELFF. CDR3 DNA: TGTGCCAGCAGCGCAGACTTAGGCGGGGAGCTGTTTTTT.

This clonotype occurred once. The chain employs TRBV3-1 and TRBJ2-5; D is perhaps TRBD2 (5 bases). Trimming removed 4 bases from V and 3 bases from J, with 12 bases in between. This CDR3 has 14 residues. Germline V gene lookup returns CDR1 LGHDT and CDR2 YNNKEL (reference sequence). The CDR3 DNA sequence: TGTGCCAGCAGCCGTGGGCTAGCTAAAGAGACCCAGTACTTC. Translated: CASSRGLAKETQYF.

In its sample, this clonotype was seen many times. The chain combines TRBV11-2 with TRBJ1-5; D remains unclear. Trimming shortened V by 5 bases and J by 6 bases, and 11 bases separated the two germline ends. Germline V gene data show CDR1 as SGHAT and CDR2 as FQNNGV. The CDR3 has 13 amino acids. CDR3 nucleotides: TGTGCCAGCAGCCCAGAGAGAAGTCAGCCCCAGCATTTT. Translation: CASSPERSQPQHF.

In its sample, this clonotype was seen a few times. The V call is TRBV5-6, the J call TRBJ2-7; weak D call: TRBD2 (5 bases). This CDR3 is 14 amino acids long. Trimming stripped 1 base from V and 3 bases from J, with 11 bases between. Per germline, CDR1 SGHDT and CDR2 YYEEEE. CDR3 residues: CASSLRGKLYEQYF. In DNA, the CDR3 is TGTGCCAGCAGCTTGCGGGGAAAACTCTACGAGCAGTACTTC. Filled out from reference TRBV5-6 and TRBJ2-7, the complete variable domain reads DAGVTQSPTHLIKTRGQQVTLRCSPKSGHDTVSWYQQALGQGPQFIFQYYEEEERQRGNFPDRFSGHQFPNYSSELNVNALLLGDSALYLCASSLRGKLYEQYFGPGTRLTVT.

This clonotype has more than one count but fewer than ten. The V call is TRBV18, the J call TRBJ2-1; the match to TRBD1 covers 9 bases. V lost 1 base and J lost 0; bases outside the gene matches: 7. The CDR3 contains 18 residues. The V gene's germline CDR1 is KGHSH and CDR2 LQKENI. The CDR3 loop is CASSPRDREQSSYNEQFF. DNA of the CDR3: TGTGCCAGCTCACCACGGGACAGGGAGCAATCCTCCTACAATGAGCAGTTCTTC.

The chain couples TRBV7-2 to TRBJ2-7, with 13 bases aligning to TRBD2. The junction had 4 bases not matched to a gene; V was cut back by 5 bases and J by 9 bases. The CDR3 loop spans 13 amino acids. The germline gives CDR1 SGHTA, CDR2 FQGNSA. The CDR3 protein is CASSGLAGVRQYF. As DNA, the CDR3 is TGTGCCAGCAGCGGACTAGCGGGAGTGCGGCAGTACTTC.

The chain employs TRBV10-3 and TRBJ1-1, with 10 bases that match TRBD1. With V trimmed by 6 bases and J by 2 bases, 6 bases remained unmatched. Per the germline V gene, CDR1 is ENHRY and CDR2 is SYGVKD. The CDR3 sequence is 15 residues long. CDR3 coding DNA: TGTGCCATCAGGGATAGACAGGGGGCAAACACTGAAGCTTTCTTT. Translated: CAIRDRQGANTEAFF.

The chain uses TRBV7-2 and TRBJ2-1; 7 nucleotides line up with TRBD2. The CDR3 runs 16 residues. CDR1 and CDR2 (germline): SGHTA, FQGNSA. The junction had 14 bases not matched to a gene; V was cut back by 5 bases and J by 7 bases. CDR3 nucleotides: TGTGCCAGCAGCATGTTAGCGGGCCCCGGGGGGAATGAGCAGTTCTTC. Translated: CASSMLAGPGGNEQFF.

This chain uses TRBV12-3 or TRBV12-4 with TRBJ1-3, with 9 bases fitting TRBD1. The CDR3 loop spans 14 amino acids. V shed 6 bases and J 2 bases; nucleotides not matched to a gene: 2. The CDR3 coding sequence is TGTGCCAGCAGGCGGACAGGGGCTGGAAACACCATATATTTT. It translates to CASRRTGAGNTIYF.